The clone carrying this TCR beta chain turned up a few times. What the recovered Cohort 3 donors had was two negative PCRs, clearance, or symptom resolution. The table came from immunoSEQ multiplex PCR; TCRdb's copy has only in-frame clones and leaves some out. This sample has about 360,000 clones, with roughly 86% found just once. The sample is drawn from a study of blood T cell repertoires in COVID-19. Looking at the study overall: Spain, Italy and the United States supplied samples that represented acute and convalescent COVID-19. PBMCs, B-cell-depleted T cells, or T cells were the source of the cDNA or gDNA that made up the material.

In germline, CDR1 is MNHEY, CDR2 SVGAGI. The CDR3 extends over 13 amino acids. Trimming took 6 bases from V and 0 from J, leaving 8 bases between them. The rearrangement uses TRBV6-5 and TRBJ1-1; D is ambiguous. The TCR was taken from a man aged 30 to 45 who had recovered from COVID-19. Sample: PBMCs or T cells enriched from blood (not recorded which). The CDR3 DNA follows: TGTGCCAGCAGCCAGGTTCTGAACACTGAAGCTTTCTTT. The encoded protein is CASSQVLNTEAFF.